These 21 T cell receptor beta chains originate from one sample sequenced in a study of blood T cell repertoires in COVID-19. The assay was immunoSEQ multiplex PCR, and TCRdb's table has in-frame clones only and misses some. In the table there are more than 80,000 clones, roughly 86% of which are singletons. Sequencing was done on a sample of peripheral blood. Source of these receptors: a man over 45 with active or convalescent COVID-19.

The chain carries TRBV5-1 and TRBJ2-1, with 7 bases aligning to TRBD2. Per germline, CDR1 SGHRS and CDR2 YFSETQ. The CDR3 covers 14 residues. V trimming: 6 bases; J trimming: 5 bases; junction bases outside the gene matches: 8. The DNA for the CDR3 is TGCGCCAGCACCGGGGGAGGGCCCAACAATGAGCAGTTCTTC. Translating it yields CASTGGGPNNEQFF.

At least ten counts were recorded for this clone. As DNA, the CDR3 is TGCGCCAGCAGTGAGTCGCAGGGGTCAGATACGCAGTATTTT. It encodes CASSESQGSDTQYF. The chain is built from TRBV10-1 and TRBJ2-3; TRBD1 is a possible D gene (6 bases). Germline CDR1 and CDR2: WNHNN and SYGVQD (reference sequence). The V end was cut by 0 bases, the J end by 4 bases, with 8 bases between. The CDR3 loop spans 14 amino acids.

This CDR3 reads CASSNGVNSPLHF. The CDR3 DNA reads TGTGCCAGCAGCAACGGGGTTAATTCACCCCTCCACTTT. V is TRBV7-8 and J is TRBJ1-6; no definite D call. Per germline, CDR1 SGHVS and CDR2 FQNEAQ. This CDR3 is 13 amino acids long. The V and J ends lost 5 bases and 6 bases respectively, with 8 bases between them.

The chain is built from TRBV10-1 and TRBJ2-3, with D possibly TRBD2 on 5 matching bases. The CDR3 is 12 amino acids. Trimming took 4 bases from V and 6 from J, leaving 8 bases between them. Germline values: CDR1 WNHNN, CDR2 SYGVQD (reference sequence). The CDR3 coding sequence is TGCGCCAGCAGTGGAGGGTCGGATACGCAGTATTTT. Translation gives CASSGGSDTQYF.

The chain combines TRBV27 with TRBJ1-2, with 8 bases identical to TRBD1. Per the germline V gene, CDR1 is MNHEY and CDR2 is SMNVEV (reference sequence). V lost 6 bases, J lost 0 bases, and 9 bases stayed unmatched. This CDR3 is 16 amino acids long. CDR3 loop: CASSRGQAATNYGYTF. For the CDR3, the DNA is TGTGCCAGCAGCCGGGGACAGGCGGCGACTAACTATGGCTACACCTTC.

This clone was counted once. V usage is TRBV28 and J usage is TRBJ1-5, with 8 bases matching TRBD1. The CDR3 is 14 amino acids. Trimming at V came to 3 bases and at J to 4 bases, leaving 2 bases not matched to a gene. Germline CDR1 MDHEN, CDR2 SYDVKM. For the CDR3, the DNA is TGTGCCAGCAGTTTCAGGGGGCTTAATCAGCCCCAGCATTTT. Translation gives CASSFRGLNQPQHF. The whole variable domain, remainder taken from reference TRBV28 and TRBJ1-5, is DVKVTQSSRYLVKRTGEKVFLECVQDMDHENMFWYRQDPGLGLRLIYFSYDVKMKEKGDIPEGYSVSREKKERFSLILESASTNQTSMYLCASSFRGLNQPQHFGDGTRLSIL.

J is TRBJ1-6 and V is TRBV15; tentatively, D is TRBD1 (5 bases). CDR3 size: 14 residues. Per germline, CDR1 LNHNV and CDR2 YYDKDF (reference sequence). Trimming took 5 bases from V and 7 from J, leaving 12 bases between them. This chain's CDR3 is CATSLGAENSPLHF. The DNA for the CDR3 is TGTGCCACCAGCTTAGGGGCAGAAAATTCACCCCTCCACTTT.

The chain has TRBV2 and TRBJ1-1; D unclear. The V end was cut by 9 bases, the J end by 7 bases, with 15 bases between. CDR3 size: 12 residues. Germline V gene sequence: CDR1 SNHLY, CDR2 FYNNEI. The CDR3 region has the DNA TGTGCCAGTGATGTCGCGGGAATTGAAGCTTTCTTT. Translating gives CASDVAGIEAFF.

The V and J genes are TRBV7-2 and TRBJ2-3; D might be TRBD1 (5 bases). The CDR3 consists of 15 residues. Germline V gives CDR1 SGHTA, CDR2 FQGNSA. V was pared by 5 bases and J by 1 base, with 13 bases between. The CDR3 reads CASSPDSLGTDTQYF. CDR3 bases: TGTGCCAGCAGCCCAGACAGTCTGGGCACAGATACGCAGTATTTT.

The chain combines TRBV5-1 with TRBJ2-3; tentatively, D is TRBD2 (5 bases). V gave up 0 bases and J gave up 4 bases, with 9 bases separating them. The length of the CDR3 is 14 residues. Germline V lookup: CDR1 SGHRS, CDR2 YFSETQ. The CDR3 protein is CASSLVIGADTQYF. CDR3 nucleotide sequence: TGCGCCAGCAGCTTGGTGATCGGGGCAGATACGCAGTATTTT.

V and J are TRBV5-5 and TRBJ1-4, with D uncertain. Trimming took 4 bases from V and 2 from J, leaving 9 bases between them. Germline values: CDR1 SGHKS, CDR2 YYEKEE (reference sequence). The CDR3 is made up of 14 amino acids. The CDR3 region is CASSPLQTNEKLFF. CDR3 nucleotide sequence: TGTGCCAGCAGCCCGTTACAGACTAATGAAAAACTGTTTTTT.

The gene calls are TRBV19 and TRBJ1-2, with D possibly being TRBD1 (6 bases). This CDR3 has 15 amino acids. V lost 5 bases and J 1 base, leaving 14 bases between the germline ends. Germline-derived CDR1 and CDR2 are LNHDA and SQIVND (reference sequence). The CDR3 region is CASSVTGRVNYGYTF. The CDR3, as DNA: TGTGCCAGTAGTGTAACAGGGAGGGTTAACTATGGCTACACCTTC.

V is TRBV19 and J is TRBJ1-5, with TRBD1 matching over 10 bases. The CDR3 contains 15 residues. V lost 1 base and J lost 7; bases outside the gene matches: 4. Germline values: CDR1 LNHDA, CDR2 SQIVND (reference sequence). Written as DNA, the CDR3 is TGTGCCAGTAGTATAGTGGACAGGGGGGGCCAGCCCCAGCATTTT. Protein product: CASSIVDRGGQPQHF.

The gene calls are TRBV10-1 and TRBJ2-5, with D perhaps TRBD2 (5 bases). This CDR3 comprises 13 residues. The germline gives CDR1 WNHNN, CDR2 SYGVQD (reference sequence). The V end was cut by 3 bases, the J end by 2 bases, with 7 bases between. This CDR3 is CASSDGDQETQYF. The CDR3, as DNA: TGCGCCAGCAGTGACGGGGATCAAGAGACCCAGTACTTC.

This clone was seen once. V usage is TRBV30 and J usage is TRBJ2-2; no clear D gene. From germline, CDR1 is GTSNPN and CDR2 SVGIG (reference sequence). This CDR3 has 13 residues. Trimming shortened V by 4 bases and J by 1 base, and 7 bases separated the two germline ends. CDR3 nucleotides: TGTGCCTGGAAGAGGCAGAACACCGGGGAGCTGTTTTTT. It codes for CAWKRQNTGELFF. Full variable domain (missing parts from reference TRBV30 and TRBJ2-2): SQTIHQWPATLVQPVGSPLSLECTVEGTSNPNLYWYRQAAGRGLQLLFYSVGIGQISSEVPQNLSASRPQDRQFILSSKKLLLSDSGFYLCAWKRQNTGELFFGEGSRLTVL.

This clone was recorded only once. This chain connects TRBV18 to TRBJ1-1; TRBD1 matches 8 bases. There are 13 residues in the CDR3. V was pared by 8 bases and J by 3 bases, with 5 bases of the junction left unmatched. Germline-derived CDR1 and CDR2 are KGHSH and LQKENI. CDR3: CASRGQGHTEAFF. CDR3 nucleotide sequence: TGTGCCAGCCGTGGACAGGGACACACTGAAGCTTTCTTT.

V usage is TRBV6-1 and J usage is TRBJ2-7; weak D call: TRBD2 (5 bases). The length of the CDR3 is 15 residues. The V and J ends lost 0 bases and 4 bases respectively, with 13 bases between them. Per the germline V gene, CDR1 is MNHNS and CDR2 is SASEGT. The CDR3 reads CASSEAIGSGYEQYV. The DNA of the CDR3 is TGTGCCAGCAGTGAAGCGATCGGGTCGGGGTACGAGCAGTACGTC.

This clone was counted between two and nine times. Other DNA sequences in the same sample also yield this CDR3. The V gene is TRBV7-2, the J gene TRBJ2-3; the D is unclear. The CDR3 sequence is 14 residues long. Trimming cost V 2 bases and J 0 bases, with 6 bases left between them. Germline lookup yields CDR1 SGHTA and CDR2 FQGNSA. In DNA, the CDR3 is TGTGCCAGCAGCTTAAGCTCTAGCACAGATACGCAGTATTTT. As protein: CASSLSSSTDTQYF.

The chain has TRBV18 and TRBJ1-4; D remains ambiguous. The CDR3 has 15 residues. The germline CDR1 and CDR2 sequences are KGHSH and LQKENI. Trimming shortened V by 2 bases and J by 0 bases, and 7 bases separated the two germline ends. The CDR3 loop reads CASSPLASTNEKLFF. The CDR3 bases are TGTGCCAGCTCACCATTGGCCTCAACTAATGAAAAACTGTTTTTT.

This sequence joins TRBV4-1 and TRBJ2-7; D is possibly TRBD1 (6 bases). The ends were cut back, 10 bases at V and 7 bases at J, with 29 bases in the middle. The germline V gene has CDR1 MGHRA and CDR2 YSYEKL. This CDR3 spans 16 amino acids. The CDR3 DNA is TGCGCCATCCCAGGGGTTACAGGGAAGGGCGCGTGGGAGCAGTACTTC. Protein product: CAIPGVTGKGAWEQYF.

J is TRBJ2-7 and V is TRBV23-1, with D possibly matching TRBD1 (6 bases). TRBV23-1 is recorded as an ORF, its role being uncertain. The CDR3 is 16 amino acids. With 8 bases removed from V and 6 bases from J, the gap between germline ends came to 26 bases. The CDR3 is CASRQPNRATFGEQYV. The DNA of the CDR3 is TGCGCCAGCCGCCAGCCCAACAGGGCGACTTTCGGCGAGCAGTACGTC.